This TCR beta chain was retrieved from a study of vaccination and CD4 T cells after COVID-19. Whole-study context: Researchers treated cells with overlapping spike peptides taken from SARS-CoV-2, HCoV-NL63, HCoV-OC43 and HCoV-229E.

The treatment here: 10-day PBMC culture with coronavirus spike peptide pools or control peptides (ViraFEST assay). CDR1 is SGHNT and CDR2 is YYREEE in the germline V gene (reference sequence). The CDR3 sequence is 15 residues long. Sequenced with the Oncomine TCR Beta short-read assay was DNA taken from cultured CD4+ T cells. Via MiXCR, TCRdb re-called the PCR reads, giving one row per CDR3 protein. The data contain 9,500 to 12,000 distinct CDR3 sequences, around 58% of them seen just once; the ten biggest clones take up about 33%. A note on this clonotype: Its antigen is currently unknown. The junction departs from the called germline gene at one end, perhaps through a read error.

Findings and caveats of the study: For SARS-CoV-2-reactive clonotypes, the median went from 21 to 38, a nonsignificant increase.

The rearrangement joins TRBV5-4 to TRBJ1-6, with D perhaps matching TRBD1 (6 bases). Input material: CD4+ T cells from blood, cultured in vitro. This TCR was sampled from a human donor who had recovered from COVID-19. Here the CDR3 DNA reads TGTGCCGGCAGCTTGGCCGGCAGGGGTAATTCACCCCTCCACTTT. It yields the protein CAGSLAGRGNSPLHF.